The present entry profiles one T cell receptor (beta chain) with its context. These data are taken from a study of blood T cell repertoires in COVID-19. About the study: Samples taken during acute and convalescent COVID-19 were collected in the United States, Italy and Spain. The analysed material was cDNA or gDNA that came from T cells, B-cell-depleted T cells, or PBMCs.

In the original analysis: Estimated nucleated cell counts came from reference gene primer amplification. TCRdb keeps only in-frame clones here, not all; method: immunoSEQ multiplex PCR. D and trimming come from the DNA, and the V and J calls and clone size come from that table. Of around 89,000 clones in the sample, roughly nine tenths were seen once. Germline V gene sequence: CDR1 MGHRA, CDR2 YSYEKL. Deletions cut 8 bases from V and 0 bases from J, with 14 bases between. The CDR3 totals 15 residues. What was sequenced was peripheral blood. The rearrangement joins TRBV4-1 to TRBJ1-3; D might be TRBD1 (6 bases). The sequence was obtained from a man aged 50-60 years with acute or convalescent COVID-19. In DNA, the CDR3 is TGCGCCAGCGGATTACAGGGTCACTCTGGAAACACCATATATTTT. It is translated as CASGLQGHSGNTIYF.